The sequence of this T cell receptor (beta chain) was determined in a study of response to subunit inactivated influenza vaccine (dated by TCRdb to the late 2010s). Context from the whole study: The study used deep quantitative T cell receptor repertoire profiling to track responses to a trivalent subunit inactivated influenza vaccine. Summary of the overall study and its limitations: It was suggested by the authors that each seasonal influenza vaccination may recruit only a limited number of new T cells.

This clonotype was recorded many times. Its specific antigen is unknown. Per-nucleotide qualities are absent, and no much larger clonotype sits a single base away. Library preparation employed RT-PCR. Data came from an Illumina HiSeq 2500. The raw public reads went through TCRdb reprocessing: fastp at Q25, MiXCR clone calling, in-frame beta chains kept. Each entry merges the rows of one CDR3 protein and shows their most common DNA and genes. This sample has hundreds of thousands of distinct CDR3 sequences in its table, and about 15% of those were observed once. The ten top clones hold more than 9% of the sample. A distance of 3 bases separates the germline ends of V and J, which lose 4 bases and 3 bases respectively. The CDR3 numbers 12 residues from cysteine through phenylalanine. Kept here is only the CDR3 DNA, which spans 36 bases and is read in frame from base 1.

The source of this sequence is a man aged 50 to 59 who received an inactivated influenza vaccine. Donor details come from another sample of the same person, matched by shared clones. The sample in question was PBMCs from blood, obtained 11 to 12 days after vaccination. The chain employs TRBV12-3 or TRBV12-4 and TRBJ1-4; the D gene is not confidently resolved. The CDR3 reads CASSWSNEKLFF. The DNA sequence is as follows: TGTGCCAGCAGTTGGTCTAATGAAAAACTGTTTTTT.